A selection of T cell receptor beta chains follows, all from one sample in a study of blood T cell repertoires in COVID-19. The data were produced by immunoSEQ multiplex PCR, yet TCRdb's version contains in-frame clones alone and is incomplete. The sample gives under 200,000 clones, over 60% of which show up once; less than 4.5% is in the top ten. The sequenced sample was peripheral blood. These receptors came from an elderly woman with acute or convalescent COVID-19. Both conserved end residues are part of each CDR3. A D gene is named only where the DNA matches it firmly. Some rows have no size entry. The others give once, few or many, or a class for an expanded clone.

clone_size	d_call	v_call	j_call	cdr3_aa
NA	TRBD1	TRBV2	TRBJ1-1	CASSERRPGGFAEAFF
NA	NA	TRBV12-3/TRBV12-4	TRBJ1-1	CASSRTVTEAFF
few	TRBD1	TRBV3-1/TRBV3-2	TRBJ2-1	CASSQGQANSVEQFF
NA	TRBD1	TRBV2	TRBJ1-5	CASSLTGDNQPQHF
NA	TRBD2	TRBV18	TRBJ2-7	CASSPPSGGAYEQYF
NA	NA	TRBV11-2	TRBJ1-1	CASSLGVDTEAFF
many	NA	TRBV6-5	TRBJ2-5	CASSYNGETQYF
few	NA	TRBV5-1	TRBJ2-6	CASSRGGVLYSGANVLTF
NA	TRBD2	TRBV7-2	TRBJ2-1	CASSLVAGRSYNEQFF
NA	NA	TRBV10-3	TRBJ1-1	CAISESVGGTEAFF
NA	TRBD2	TRBV7-2	TRBJ2-1	CASSSQLAGVYNEQFF
NA	TRBD1	TRBV19	TRBJ1-2	CASSTGTGGTGYTF
NA	NA	TRBV6-5	TRBJ2-1	CASRDSRHNEQFF
NA	NA	TRBV6-1	TRBJ1-6	CASSEARGSPLHF
NA	TRBD2	TRBV6-4	TRBJ2-3	CASRRTSVLTDTQYF
NA	TRBD1	TRBV28	TRBJ1-2	CASSLLARGTGNGYTF
many	TRBD2	TRBV6-4	TRBJ2-3	CASSERAGERDTQYF
NA	NA	TRBV19	TRBJ1-3	CASSISGGVISGNTIYF
NA	NA	TRBV19	TRBJ1-1	CASSGGRGWTEAFF
NA	NA	TRBV10-3	TRBJ1-1	CAISGSWRGRRTEAFF
NA	TRBD1	TRBV5-1	TRBJ2-7	CASSQQDRREQYF
once	TRBD2	TRBV5-1	TRBJ2-1	CASSPGTSGGNEQFF